The 23 T cell receptor beta chains presented below share a single source sample, sequenced in a study of blood T cell repertoires in COVID-19. Sequencing was performed with immunoSEQ multiplex PCR; in TCRdb, only in-frame clones are kept and a portion is missing. This sample yields 15,000 to 20,000 clones, of which over 60% are seen a single time; roughly 17% belongs to the top ten. Material for sequencing was peripheral blood. These receptors came from an older man with COVID-19, enrolled during active disease.

The rearrangement joins TRBV30 to TRBJ1-5; the match to TRBD1 covers 7 bases. The V gene end was trimmed by 0 bases and the J gene end by 5 bases; junction bases not matched to a gene: 7. Germline V lookup: CDR1 GTSNPN, CDR2 SVGIG (reference sequence). CDR3 size: 15 residues. The CDR3 DNA reads as TGTGCCTGGAGTGTATCCGGGACAGTCCATCAGCCCCAGCATTTT. The encoded protein is CAWSVSGTVHQPQHF.

The rearrangement links TRBV19 to TRBJ2-5; D is uncertain. The CDR3 totals 17 residues. The germline V gene has CDR1 LNHDA and CDR2 SQIVND (reference sequence). Trimming stripped 1 base from V and 4 bases from J, with 19 bases between. CDR3 DNA: TGTGCCAGTAGTATAGGCAAGACTTTCTCCGCCGGAGAGACCCAGTACTTC. Its protein product is CASSIGKTFSAGETQYF.

The rearrangement uses TRBV2 and TRBJ1-6; no clear D gene. This CDR3 has 14 residues. Trimming removed 4 bases from V and 6 bases from J, with 10 bases in between. Germline CDR1 reads SNHLY; CDR2 reads FYNNEI. The chain's CDR3 is CASSVTGSNSPLHF. The CDR3 bases are TGTGCCAGCAGTGTAACGGGGTCTAATTCACCCCTCCACTTT.

The chain links TRBV9 to TRBJ2-3, with D maybe TRBD2 (5 bases). Germline CDR1 SGDLS, CDR2 YYNGEE. The CDR3 is 15 residues long. Between the trimmed V and J ends, which lost 1 base and 1 base, there was a span of 10 bases. CDR3 residues: CASSVTRVGTDTQYF. CDR3 sequence (DNA): TGTGCCAGCAGCGTAACTAGGGTGGGCACAGATACGCAGTATTTT.

This chain links TRBV5-6 with TRBJ1-5; 10 bases match TRBD1. The germline V gene has CDR1 SGHDT and CDR2 YYEEEE. CDR3 length equals 18 residues. The junction had 16 bases not matched to a gene; V was cut back by 4 bases and J by 6 bases. In DNA form, the CDR3 reads TGTGCCAGCAGCCGGACAGGGGGAATGAGCTCCCGCCCTCAGCCCCAGCATTTT. This translates into CASSRTGGMSSRPQPQHF.

The gene calls are TRBV7-8 and TRBJ1-6; no clear D gene. The germline gives CDR1 SGHVS, CDR2 FQNEAQ. Trimming removed 6 bases at V and 0 bases at J, with 9 bases between. This CDR3 comprises 15 residues. For the CDR3, the DNA is TGTGCCAGCAGTCAGGAACTCTCCTATAATTCACCCCTCCACTTT. As protein: CASSQELSYNSPLHF.

This clone has a handful of counts. V gene TRBV5-1 combines with J gene TRBJ2-2; D call uncertain. The V end lost 4 bases, the J end lost 2 bases, and 6 bases lay between the germline ends. The CDR3 consists of 13 residues. Germline V gene sequence: CDR1 SGHRS, CDR2 YFSETQ. This CDR3 reads CASSGGNTGELFF. As DNA, the CDR3 is TGCGCCAGCAGCGGCGGTAACACCGGGGAGCTGTTTTTT.

The rearrangement links TRBV27 to TRBJ1-2, with TRBD1 matching 9 bases. Germline V lookup: CDR1 MNHEY, CDR2 SMNVEV (reference sequence). The CDR3 extends over 14 amino acids. After removal of 6 bases from V and 2 bases from J, the junction contained 4 bases not matched to a gene. The DNA for the CDR3 is TGTGCCAGCAGCTACACAGGGGGCAACTATGGCTACACCTTC. It is translated as CASSYTGGNYGYTF.

This chain uses TRBV5-6 with TRBJ1-2; 7 bases agree with TRBD1. The germline V gene encodes CDR1 SGHDT and CDR2 YYEEEE. The CDR3 runs 13 residues. After removal of 3 bases from V and 7 bases from J, the junction contained 6 bases not matched to a gene. CDR3 bases: TGTGCCAGCAGCTGGGGGACAGAAGGTGGCTACACCTTC. Amino acids: CASSWGTEGGYTF.

V is TRBV19 and J is TRBJ2-1; TRBD2 matches at 14 bases. Germline values: CDR1 LNHDA, CDR2 SQIVND (reference sequence). The V and J ends lost 4 bases and 7 bases, in that order; junction bases with no gene match: 0. The CDR3 spans 14 residues. In DNA, the CDR3 is TGTGCCAGTAGTAGGACTAGCGGGGGGAATGAGCAGTTCTTC. Translating it yields CASSRTSGGNEQFF.

This clone has more than one count but fewer than ten. V usage is TRBV7-8 and J usage is TRBJ1-2; 11 nucleotides agree with TRBD1. CDR1 is SGHVS and CDR2 is FQNEAQ in the germline V gene. CDR3 length: 13 residues. V was clipped by 5 bases and J by 8 bases; unmatched bases: 4. This CDR3 reads CASSLGQGGGYTF. DNA of the CDR3: TGTGCCAGCAGCCTGGGACAGGGGGGCGGCTACACCTTC.

J is TRBJ1-5 and V is TRBV19; D is perhaps TRBD1 (5 bases). The CDR3 covers 15 residues. Trimming removed 5 bases at V and 5 bases at J, with 16 bases between. Germline CDR1 LNHDA, CDR2 SQIVND (reference sequence). The CDR3 bases are TGTGCCAGTAGTCCCTTGGGGACTGCTCATCAGCCCCAGCATTTT. Protein sequence: CASSPLGTAHQPQHF.

V is TRBV5-1 and J is TRBJ2-1, with 8 bases lining up with TRBD1. Per the germline V gene, CDR1 is SGHRS and CDR2 is YFSETQ. The CDR3 extends over 14 amino acids. V lost 4 bases, J lost 4 bases, and 4 bases stayed unmatched. Here the CDR3 DNA reads TGCGCCAGCAGCACGGACAGGGAATACAATGAGCAGTTCTTC. As protein: CASSTDREYNEQFF.

The V gene is TRBV5-1, the J gene TRBJ2-7; TRBD2 matches 10 bases. Unmatched junction bases numbered 1, after V lost 0 bases and J lost 4 bases. Germline CDR1 SGHRS, CDR2 YFSETQ. CDR3 length: 14 residues. CDR3 amino acids: CASSLASGRYEQYF. The CDR3 DNA follows: TGCGCCAGCAGCTTGGCTAGCGGGAGATACGAGCAGTACTTC.

The genes are TRBV19 and TRBJ1-1; 8 bases fit TRBD1. V was clipped by 10 bases and J by 1 base; unmatched bases: 11. Germline assignment: CDR1 LNHDA and CDR2 SQIVND (reference sequence). The CDR3 length is 15 residues. CDR3 bases: TGTGCCACCGAAAGACAGGGGTCTCCGAACACTGAAGCTTTCTTT. It encodes CATERQGSPNTEAFF.

V gene TRBV4-3 combines with J gene TRBJ1-3; the match to TRBD1 covers 10 bases. Trimming took 2 bases from V and 7 from J; bases not matched to a gene: 5. This CDR3 contains 15 residues. The germline V gene has CDR1 LGHNA and CDR2 YSLEER. CDR3 region: CASSQTTGGFNTIYF. The CDR3 region has the DNA TGCGCCAGCAGCCAAACGACAGGGGGCTTTAACACCATATATTTT.

The DNA of the CDR3 is TGTGCCAGCAGCTTGGGGACAGGGGACACTGAAGCTTTCTTT. It encodes CASSLGTGDTEAFF. The gene calls are TRBV5-8 and TRBJ1-1; 9 bases map to TRBD1. This CDR3 spans 14 amino acids. Germline V CDR1 and CDR2: SGHTS, YDEGEE. With 0 bases clipped from V and 3 bases from J, the junction kept 0 bases outside the gene matches.

V usage is TRBV12-3 or TRBV12-4 and J usage is TRBJ1-5; D is undetermined. The CDR3 consists of 13 residues. The V end lost 2 bases, the J end lost 2 bases, and 4 bases lay between the germline ends. CDR3 in amino acids: CASSLFGNQPQHF. The CDR3 nucleotides are TGTGCCAGCAGTTTATTCGGCAATCAGCCCCAGCATTTT.

The chain employs TRBV7-6 and TRBJ2-1; a weak D match, TRBD1 (8 bases). V dropped 5 bases and J dropped 9 bases, with 14 bases sitting between them. This CDR3 spans 13 amino acids. Per the germline V gene, CDR1 is SGHVS and CDR2 is FNYEAQ. CDR3 protein: CASSTTGGAEQFF. CDR3 nucleotides: TGTGCCAGCAGCACTACAGGGGGGGCTGAGCAGTTCTTC.

V usage is TRBV7-9 and J usage is TRBJ1-1; 7 nucleotides align to TRBD1. The CDR3 is 14 residues long. The V and J ends lost 6 bases and 8 bases, in that order; junction bases with no gene match: 12. Germline CDR1 reads SEHNR; CDR2 reads FQNEAQ (reference sequence). CDR3 amino acids: CASRPGGGAQEAFF. The CDR3, as DNA: TGTGCCAGCAGACCAGGGGGAGGTGCCCAAGAAGCTTTCTTT.

The rearrangement joins TRBV7-8 to TRBJ2-3, with 8 bases that match TRBD1. Germline assignment: CDR1 SGHVS and CDR2 FQNEAQ. This CDR3 spans 17 amino acids. The ends lost 1 base at V and 1 base at J; junction bases unmatched: 7. Written as DNA, the CDR3 is TGTGCCAGCAGCTTAGGTCCCAGGGGGCTGGGCACAGATACGCAGTATTTT. It is translated as CASSLGPRGLGTDTQYF.

This chain links TRBV6-4 with TRBJ2-2; D perhaps matches TRBD1 (5 bases). CDR3 length: 16 residues. Germline CDR1 MRHNA, CDR2 SNTAGT. V was shortened by 0 bases and J by 5 bases, with 13 bases between the two germline ends. CDR3 residues: CASSDSEARETGELFF. DNA for the CDR3: TGTGCCAGCAGTGACTCAGAGGCCAGGGAAACCGGGGAGCTGTTTTTT.

Written as DNA, the CDR3 is TGTGCCAGCAGTGAAGTAGCGGGAGGCGGACTCGACATTCAGTACTTC. It is translated as CASSEVAGGGLDIQYF. The V and J genes are TRBV6-1 and TRBJ2-4; 10 nucleotides match TRBD2. The CDR3 is made up of 16 amino acids. The V and J ends lost 1 base and 8 bases, in that order; junction bases with no gene match: 8. In germline, CDR1 is MNHNS, CDR2 SASEGT.